This TCR beta chain was sequenced for a study of blood T cell repertoires in COVID-19. In the study overall: Material from acute and convalescent COVID-19 was sourced from the United States, Italy and Spain.

This table comes from immunoSEQ multiplex PCR, and its TCRdb copy is limited to in-frame clones, with some not included. The table includes about 230,000 clones, around four fifths detected once. CDR1 and CDR2 (germline): ENHRY, SYGVKD. V shed 2 bases, J shed 5 bases, and the junction held 13 bases outside the gene matches. This CDR3 spans 17 amino acids. The V call is TRBV10-3, the J call TRBJ1-1, with 8 bases fitting TRBD1. This TCR was recovered from a woman aged 70 to 79 with active or convalescent COVID-19. Sequenced sample: peripheral blood. CDR3 sequence reads: CAISEPWTGKDRTEAFF. The CDR3 DNA sequence: TGTGCCATCAGTGAGCCCTGGACAGGGAAGGATAGGACTGAAGCTTTCTTT.